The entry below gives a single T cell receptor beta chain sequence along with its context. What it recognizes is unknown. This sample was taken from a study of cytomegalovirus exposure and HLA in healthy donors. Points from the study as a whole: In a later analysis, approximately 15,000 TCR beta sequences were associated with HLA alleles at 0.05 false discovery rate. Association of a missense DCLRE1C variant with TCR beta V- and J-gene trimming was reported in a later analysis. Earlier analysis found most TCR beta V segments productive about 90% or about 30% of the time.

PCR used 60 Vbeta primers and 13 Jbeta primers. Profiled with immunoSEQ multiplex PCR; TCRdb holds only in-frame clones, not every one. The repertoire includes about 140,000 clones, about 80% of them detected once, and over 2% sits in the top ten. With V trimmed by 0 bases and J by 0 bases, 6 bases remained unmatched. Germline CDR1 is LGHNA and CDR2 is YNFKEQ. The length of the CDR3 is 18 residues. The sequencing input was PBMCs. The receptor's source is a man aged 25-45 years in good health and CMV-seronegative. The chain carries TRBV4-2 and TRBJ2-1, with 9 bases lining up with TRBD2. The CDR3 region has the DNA TGTGCCAGCAGCCAAGATGTGACTAGCGGAGTCTCCTACAATGAGCAGTTCTTC. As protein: CASSQDVTSGVSYNEQFF.